This T cell receptor (beta chain) was retrieved from a study of shared clonotypes between healthy human individuals. Running of the assay took place at deep level. Using immunoSEQ multiplex PCR, the repertoire was profiled, and TCRdb retains in-frame clones only, with some absent. The table shows around 1.9 million clones, with around 95% occurring only once. Selected positively for CCR7 and CD45RO-negative, naive CD8 cells excluded terminally differentiated effector memory CD45RA+ cells. CDR1 is MDHEN and CDR2 is SYDVKM in the germline V gene. This CDR3 spans 14 amino acids. V was pared by 2 bases and J by 15 bases, with 7 bases of the junction left unmatched. Study-wide findings and caveats: Donor clonotype sharing was expected to depend on sequencing depth.

About this clone: Its antigen remains unknown.

The specimen was naive CD8+ T cells from PBMCs. The clonotype was recovered from a man younger than 35 in good health. Some clones in this sample may be carry-over from other donors' samples. The chain is built from TRBV28 and TRBJ2-1; TRBD2 agrees at 13 bases. The CDR3 spells CASSLGLAGELRFF. The CDR3 nucleotides read TGTGCCAGCAGTTTAGGACTAGCGGGAGAACTTCGGTTCTTC.